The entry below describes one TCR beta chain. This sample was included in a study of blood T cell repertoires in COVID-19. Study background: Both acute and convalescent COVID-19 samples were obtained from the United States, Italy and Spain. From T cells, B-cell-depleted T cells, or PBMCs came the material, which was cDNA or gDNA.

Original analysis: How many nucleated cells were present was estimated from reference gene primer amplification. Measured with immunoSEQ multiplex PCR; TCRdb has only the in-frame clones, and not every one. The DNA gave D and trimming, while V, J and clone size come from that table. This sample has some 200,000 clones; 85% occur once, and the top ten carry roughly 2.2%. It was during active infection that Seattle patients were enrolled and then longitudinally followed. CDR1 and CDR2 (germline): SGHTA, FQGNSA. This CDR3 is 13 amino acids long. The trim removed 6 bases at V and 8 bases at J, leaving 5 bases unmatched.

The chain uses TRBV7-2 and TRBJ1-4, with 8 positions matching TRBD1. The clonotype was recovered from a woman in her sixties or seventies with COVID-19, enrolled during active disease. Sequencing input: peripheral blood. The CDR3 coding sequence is TGTGCCAGCAGTCAGGGGGCAGGGGAAAAACTGTTTTTT. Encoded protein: CASSQGAGEKLFF.